This TCR beta chain originates from a study of blood T cell repertoires in COVID-19. This CDR3 has 12 amino acids. CDR1 SGHAT and CDR2 FQNNGV come from the germline V gene. The ends lost 5 bases at V and 6 bases at J; junction bases unmatched: 3. Under the authors' procedure: Amplification of reference gene primers provided the estimated nucleated cell counts. Sequencing used immunoSEQ multiplex PCR; TCRdb keeps in-frame clones, though not all of them. V and J calls and clone size follow that table, whereas D and trimming were derived from the DNA. The sample contains more than 300,000 clones, roughly 90% of which appear only once.

This chain connects TRBV11-2 to TRBJ1-1; 7 bases map to TRBD1. The sequenced material came from PBMCs or T cells enriched from blood (not recorded which). This receptor was taken from a woman younger than 45 who had recovered from COVID-19. The CDR3 sequence: CASSVQGSEAFF. The CDR3 DNA reads TGTGCCAGCAGCGTACAGGGGTCTGAAGCTTTCTTT. Full variable domain (remainder filled in from reference TRBV11-2 and TRBJ1-1): EAGVAQSPRYKIIEKRQSVAFWCNPISGHATLYWYQQILGQGPKLLIQFQNNGVVDDSQLPKDRFSAERLKGVDSTLKIQPAKLEDSAVYLCASSVQGSEAFFGQGTRLTVV.